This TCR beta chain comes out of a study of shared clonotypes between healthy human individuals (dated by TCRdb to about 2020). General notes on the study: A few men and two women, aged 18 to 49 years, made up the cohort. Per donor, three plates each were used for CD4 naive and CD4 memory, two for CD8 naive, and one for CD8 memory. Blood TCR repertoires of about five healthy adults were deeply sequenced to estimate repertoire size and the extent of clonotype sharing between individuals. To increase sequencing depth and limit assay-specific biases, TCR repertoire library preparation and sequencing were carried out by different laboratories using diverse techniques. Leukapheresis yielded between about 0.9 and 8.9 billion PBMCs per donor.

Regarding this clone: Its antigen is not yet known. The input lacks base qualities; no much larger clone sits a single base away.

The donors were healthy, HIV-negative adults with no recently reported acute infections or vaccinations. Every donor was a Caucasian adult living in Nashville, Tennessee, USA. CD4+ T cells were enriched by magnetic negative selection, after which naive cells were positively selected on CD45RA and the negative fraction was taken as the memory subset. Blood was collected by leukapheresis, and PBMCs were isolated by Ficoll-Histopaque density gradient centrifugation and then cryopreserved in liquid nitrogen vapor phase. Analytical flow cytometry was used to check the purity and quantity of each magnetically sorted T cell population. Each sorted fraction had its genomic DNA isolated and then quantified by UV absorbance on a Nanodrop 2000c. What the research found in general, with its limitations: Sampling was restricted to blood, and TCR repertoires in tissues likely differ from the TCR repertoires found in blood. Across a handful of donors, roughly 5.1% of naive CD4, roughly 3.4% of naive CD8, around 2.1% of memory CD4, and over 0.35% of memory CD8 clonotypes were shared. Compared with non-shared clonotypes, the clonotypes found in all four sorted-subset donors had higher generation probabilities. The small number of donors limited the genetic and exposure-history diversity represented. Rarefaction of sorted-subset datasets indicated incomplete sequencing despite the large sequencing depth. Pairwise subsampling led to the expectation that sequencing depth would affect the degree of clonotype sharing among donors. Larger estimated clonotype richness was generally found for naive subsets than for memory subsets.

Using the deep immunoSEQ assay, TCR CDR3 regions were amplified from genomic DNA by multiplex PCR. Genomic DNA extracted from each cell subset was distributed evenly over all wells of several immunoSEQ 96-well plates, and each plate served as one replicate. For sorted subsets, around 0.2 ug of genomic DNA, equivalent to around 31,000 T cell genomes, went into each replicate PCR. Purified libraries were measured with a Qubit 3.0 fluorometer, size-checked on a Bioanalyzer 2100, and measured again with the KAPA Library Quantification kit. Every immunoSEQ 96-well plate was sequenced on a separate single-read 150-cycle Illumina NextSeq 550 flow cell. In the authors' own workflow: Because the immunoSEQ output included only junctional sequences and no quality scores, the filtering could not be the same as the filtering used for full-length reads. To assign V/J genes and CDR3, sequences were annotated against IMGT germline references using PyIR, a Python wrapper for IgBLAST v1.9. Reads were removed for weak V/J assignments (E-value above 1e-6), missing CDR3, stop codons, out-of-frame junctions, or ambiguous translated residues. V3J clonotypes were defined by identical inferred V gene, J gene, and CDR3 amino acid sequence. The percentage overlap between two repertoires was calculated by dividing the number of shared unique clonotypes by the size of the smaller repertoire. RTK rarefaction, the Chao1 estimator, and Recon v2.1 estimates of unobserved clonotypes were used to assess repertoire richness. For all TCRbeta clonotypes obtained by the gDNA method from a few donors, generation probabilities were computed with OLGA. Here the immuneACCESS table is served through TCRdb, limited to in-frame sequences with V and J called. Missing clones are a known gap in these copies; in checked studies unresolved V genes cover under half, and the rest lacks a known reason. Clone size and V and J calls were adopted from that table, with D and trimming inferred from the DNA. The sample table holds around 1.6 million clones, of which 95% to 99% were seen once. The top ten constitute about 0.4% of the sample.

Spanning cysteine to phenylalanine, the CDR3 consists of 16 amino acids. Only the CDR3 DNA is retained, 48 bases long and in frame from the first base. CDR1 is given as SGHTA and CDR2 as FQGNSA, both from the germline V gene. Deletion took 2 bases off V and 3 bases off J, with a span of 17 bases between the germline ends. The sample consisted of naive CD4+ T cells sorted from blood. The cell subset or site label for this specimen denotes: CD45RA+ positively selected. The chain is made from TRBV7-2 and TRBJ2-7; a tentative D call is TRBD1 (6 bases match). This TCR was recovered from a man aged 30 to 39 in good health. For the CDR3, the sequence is CASSLSFVDRRYEQYF. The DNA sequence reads TGTGCCAGCAGCTTATCGTTCGTTGACAGGCGCTACGAGCAGTACTTC. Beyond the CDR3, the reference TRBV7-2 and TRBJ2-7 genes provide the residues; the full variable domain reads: GAGVSQSPSNKVTEKGKDVELRCDPISGHTALYWYRQSLGQGLEFLIYFQGNSAPDKSGLPSDRFSAERTGGSVSTLTIQRTQQEDSAVYLCASSLSFVDRRYEQYFGPGTRLTVT.